The rows below give T cell receptor beta chains drawn from one sample of a study of T cell repertoires in cytomegalovirus infection. TCRdb re-derived calls from the reads in MiXCR, one entry per CDR3 protein. The table includes around 710,000 distinct CDR3 sequences, 25% to 30% detected once. The antigens these receptors bind are not known. Sequencing was performed on cultured CD8+ T cells from PBMCs, taken from culture after CMV antigen stimulation. Receptors were obtained from a human donor in good health (CMV status not recorded). Some clones in this sample may be carry-over from other donors' samples. Both conserved end residues are part of each CDR3. Each record gives: CDR3 protein, CDR3 DNA, D gene, clone size, V gene, CDR3 length, J gene. D genes are given only for firm matches. A row's size may be missing; if present it is once, few, many or a size class.

CDR3aa: CASSLSASGEETQYF
CDR3nt: TGTGCCAGCAGTTTATCCGCTAGCGGGGAAGAGACCCAGTACTTC
d_gene: TRBD2
abundance: NA
v_gene: TRBV27
len: 15
j_gene: TRBJ2-5

CDR3aa: CASSFISTGTGTDTIYF
CDR3nt: TGTGCCAGCAGTTTCATTTCAACCGGGACAGGGACAGACACCATATATTTT
d_gene: TRBD1
abundance: many
v_gene: TRBV5-6
len: 17
j_gene: TRBJ1-3

CDR3aa: CASSVEGSTIYGYTF
CDR3nt: TGTGCCAGCAGCGTAGAGGGCAGCACAATCTATGGCTACACCTTC
d_gene: NA
abundance: NA
v_gene: TRBV9
len: 15
j_gene: TRBJ1-2

CDR3aa: CASSIETTAGANVLTF
CDR3nt: TGTGCCAGCAGCATCGAGACAACTGCTGGGGCCAACGTCCTGACTTTC
d_gene: NA
abundance: few
v_gene: TRBV13
len: 16
j_gene: TRBJ2-6

CDR3aa: CASSIRDISGNTIYF
CDR3nt: TGTGCCAGCAGCATCCGGGACATCTCTGGAAACACCATATATTTT
d_gene: NA
abundance: NA
v_gene: TRBV6-6
len: 15
j_gene: TRBJ1-3

CDR3aa: CASSQDVPGQGGVPLHF
CDR3nt: TGCGCCAGCAGCCAAGACGTCCCGGGACAGGGCGGGGTCCCCCTCCACTTT
d_gene: TRBD1
abundance: NA
v_gene: TRBV4-3
len: 17
j_gene: TRBJ1-6

CDR3aa: CASSYSGWGGEAFF
CDR3nt: TGTGCCAGCAGTTACTCGGGTTGGGGAGGTGAAGCTTTCTTT
d_gene: NA
abundance: NA
v_gene: TRBV6-2/TRBV6-3
len: 14
j_gene: TRBJ1-1

CDR3aa: CSVTPGQGPYEQYF
CDR3nt: TGCAGCGTTACTCCGGGACAGGGACCCTACGAGCAGTACTTC
d_gene: TRBD1
abundance: few
v_gene: TRBV29-1
len: 14
j_gene: TRBJ2-7

CDR3aa: CASSSQAGGRFREQFF
CDR3nt: TGTGCCAGCAGTTCCCAAGCGGGGGGGCGATTTCGTGAGCAGTTCTTC
d_gene: TRBD2
abundance: NA
v_gene: TRBV12-3/TRBV12-4
len: 16
j_gene: TRBJ2-1

CDR3aa: CASTLSGTGGDEQFF
CDR3nt: TGTGCCAGTACCCTGTCGGGGACAGGGGGCGATGAGCAGTTCTTC
d_gene: TRBD1
abundance: NA
v_gene: TRBV19
len: 15
j_gene: TRBJ2-1

CDR3aa: CASSLSYGANIQYF
CDR3nt: TGTGCCAGCAGCTTAAGTTATGGGGCAAACATTCAGTACTTC
d_gene: NA
abundance: NA
v_gene: TRBV7-9
len: 14
j_gene: TRBJ2-4

CDR3aa: CASRRNVDEAFF
CDR3nt: TGCGCCAGCAGGAGGAACGTCGATGAAGCTTTCTTT
d_gene: NA
abundance: NA
v_gene: TRBV5-1
len: 12
j_gene: TRBJ1-1

CDR3aa: CASSLTGTSGGAGEQFF
CDR3nt: TGTGCCAGCAGTTTAACCGGGACTAGCGGGGGGGCTGGTGAGCAGTTCTTC
d_gene: TRBD2
abundance: NA
v_gene: TRBV6-2/TRBV6-3
len: 17
j_gene: TRBJ2-1

CDR3aa: CASSDRRDSGNTIYF
CDR3nt: TGTGCCAGCAGCGACAGGCGGGACTCTGGAAACACCATATATTTT
d_gene: NA
abundance: NA
v_gene: TRBV6-6
len: 15
j_gene: TRBJ1-3

CDR3aa: CASSLDGNSYEQYF
CDR3nt: TGTGCCAGCAGCTTAGACGGAAACTCCTACGAGCAGTACTTC
d_gene: NA
abundance: many
v_gene: TRBV7-6
len: 14
j_gene: TRBJ2-7

CDR3aa: CASSVRDSYGYTF
CDR3nt: TGTGCCAGCAGCGTCCGGGACAGTTATGGCTACACCTTC
d_gene: TRBD1
abundance: few
v_gene: TRBV9
len: 13
j_gene: TRBJ1-2

CDR3aa: CASSPPRQPQHF
CDR3nt: TGTGCCAGCAGTCCCCCCCGGCAGCCCCAGCATTTT
d_gene: NA
abundance: few
v_gene: TRBV28
len: 12
j_gene: TRBJ1-5

CDR3aa: CASTRSHGESQPQHF
CDR3nt: TGTGCCAGCACACGGTCTCACGGAGAAAGCCAGCCCCAGCATTTT
d_gene: NA
abundance: few
v_gene: TRBV7-8
len: 15
j_gene: TRBJ1-5

CDR3aa: CSVGGQTSGGLETQYF
CDR3nt: TGCAGCGTTGGGGGCCAAACTAGCGGGGGCCTGGAGACCCAGTACTTC
d_gene: TRBD2
abundance: NA
v_gene: TRBV29-1
len: 16
j_gene: TRBJ2-5

CDR3aa: CASSSFGNTGETQYF
CDR3nt: TGTGCCAGCAGCTCCTTTGGTAACACTGGGGAGACCCAGTACTTC
d_gene: NA
abundance: few
v_gene: TRBV2
len: 15
j_gene: TRBJ2-5

CDR3aa: CATSDRSSWQPQHF
CDR3nt: TGTGCCACCAGTGACCGTTCGAGTTGGCAGCCCCAGCATTTT
d_gene: NA
abundance: NA
v_gene: TRBV24-1
len: 14
j_gene: TRBJ1-5

CDR3aa: CASSLLPYSSGQETQYF
CDR3nt: TGTGCCAGCAGTTTATTGCCATACTCCAGCGGGCAAGAGACCCAGTACTTC
d_gene: NA
abundance: NA
v_gene: TRBV12-3/TRBV12-4
len: 17
j_gene: TRBJ2-5

CDR3aa: CASSMTEYMNTEAFF
CDR3nt: TGTGCCAGTAGTATGACGGAGTATATGAACACTGAAGCTTTCTTT
d_gene: NA
abundance: few
v_gene: TRBV19
len: 15
j_gene: TRBJ1-1

CDR3aa: CASSYGRGGQETQYF
CDR3nt: TGTGCCAGCAGTTATGGGCGGGGGGGCCAGGAGACCCAGTACTTC
d_gene: TRBD2
abundance: few
v_gene: TRBV6-5
len: 15
j_gene: TRBJ2-5

CDR3aa: CASSLRDFTYEQYF
CDR3nt: TGTGCCAGCAGTCTGCGGGACTTCACCTACGAGCAGTACTTC
d_gene: NA
abundance: few
v_gene: TRBV6-6
len: 14
j_gene: TRBJ2-7

CDR3aa: CASSSGLNSPLHF
CDR3nt: TGTGCCAGCAGCTCGGGACTAAATTCACCCCTCCACTTT
d_gene: NA
abundance: NA
v_gene: TRBV7-6
len: 13
j_gene: TRBJ1-6

CDR3aa: CAIMGAAYNEQFF
CDR3nt: TGTGCCATCATGGGGGCTGCCTACAATGAGCAGTTCTTC
d_gene: NA
abundance: few
v_gene: TRBV7-9
len: 13
j_gene: TRBJ2-1

CDR3aa: CASSYQAGGTNTEAFF
CDR3nt: TGTGCCAGCAGTTATCAGGCAGGGGGTACGAACACTGAAGCTTTCTTT
d_gene: TRBD1
abundance: many
v_gene: TRBV6-5
len: 16
j_gene: TRBJ1-1

CDR3aa: CASSQDFSRAAEKLFF
CDR3nt: TGTGCCAGCAGCCAAGATTTCAGCAGGGCCGCGGAAAAACTGTTTTTT
d_gene: NA
abundance: NA
v_gene: TRBV14
len: 16
j_gene: TRBJ1-4

CDR3aa: CSVEDLGRGGGNTIYF
CDR3nt: TGCAGCGTTGAAGATCTCGGGAGGGGAGGTGGAAACACCATATATTTT
d_gene: NA
abundance: NA
v_gene: TRBV29-1
len: 16
j_gene: TRBJ1-3

CDR3aa: CASSLGLGIQYF
CDR3nt: TGTGCCAGCAGCTTGGGTTTAGGCATTCAGTACTTC
d_gene: NA
abundance: NA
v_gene: TRBV5-6
len: 12
j_gene: TRBJ2-4

CDR3aa: CSVLWGAETQYF
CDR3nt: TGCAGCGTTCTTTGGGGGGCCGAGACCCAGTACTTC
d_gene: NA
abundance: once
v_gene: TRBV29-1
len: 12
j_gene: TRBJ2-5

CDR3aa: CAISVDSDKDQPQHF
CDR3nt: TGTGCCATCAGTGTCGATTCGGACAAAGATCAGCCCCAGCATTTT
d_gene: NA
abundance: few
v_gene: TRBV10-3
len: 15
j_gene: TRBJ1-5

CDR3aa: CASSSMRQGNTEAFF
CDR3nt: TGTGCCAGCAGTTCGATGAGACAGGGTAACACTGAAGCTTTCTTT
d_gene: TRBD1
abundance: NA
v_gene: TRBV12-3/TRBV12-4
len: 15
j_gene: TRBJ1-1

CDR3aa: CASSLGWGSTDTQYF
CDR3nt: TGTGCCAGCAGTTTAGGGTGGGGTAGCACAGATACGCAGTATTTT
d_gene: NA
abundance: NA
v_gene: TRBV12-3/TRBV12-4
len: 15
j_gene: TRBJ2-3

CDR3aa: CASSAILVTSTDTQYF
CDR3nt: TGTGCCAGCAGTGCCATACTGGTTACTAGCACAGATACGCAGTATTTT
d_gene: NA
abundance: NA
v_gene: TRBV6-5
len: 16
j_gene: TRBJ2-3

CDR3aa: CASSLSRNGGADGYTF
CDR3nt: TGTGCCAGCAGCTTATCGCGAAACGGAGGGGCGGATGGCTACACCTTC
d_gene: NA
abundance: NA
v_gene: TRBV7-3
len: 16
j_gene: TRBJ1-2

CDR3aa: CASRRGTGIETQYF
CDR3nt: TGTGCCAGCAGGAGAGGGACAGGGATAGAGACCCAGTACTTC
d_gene: TRBD1
abundance: few
v_gene: TRBV6-1
len: 14
j_gene: TRBJ2-5

CDR3aa: CASGTGTGVTEAFF
CDR3nt: TGTGCTAGTGGCACTGGGACAGGGGTTACTGAAGCTTTCTTT
d_gene: TRBD1
abundance: few
v_gene: TRBV12-5
len: 14
j_gene: TRBJ1-1

CDR3aa: CASSPRQGAQIVERGAFF
CDR3nt: TGTGCCAGCAGCCCACGACAGGGGGCGCAGATTGTGGAGCGGGGAGCTTTCTTT
d_gene: TRBD1
abundance: many
v_gene: TRBV7-2
len: 18
j_gene: TRBJ1-1